The text below deals with one TCR beta chain. As processed by the authors: Reference gene primer amplification in the assay estimated nucleated cell counts. This table comes from immunoSEQ multiplex PCR, and its TCRdb copy is limited to in-frame clones, with some not included. V and J calls and clone size are those listed in that table; D and trimming were worked out from the DNA. Among 200,000 to 300,000 clones listed, 85% to 95% were seen once. The data stem from a study of blood T cell repertoires in COVID-19. Study background: Acute and convalescent COVID-19 samples came from the United States, Italy and Spain.

This CDR3 has 16 residues. Germline V gives CDR1 SGHRS, CDR2 YFSETQ. Trimming cost V 4 bases and J 0 bases; bases outside gene matches: 4. Sequencing input: peripheral blood. This clonotype originated in a man aged 30 to 39 with COVID-19, enrolled during active disease. The chain employs TRBV5-1 and TRBJ2-2; 9 nucleotides line up with TRBD1. The DNA of the CDR3 is TGCGCCAGCAGCCAACAGGGGGCGCCGAACACCGGGGAGCTGTTTTTT. Translated, it gives CASSQQGAPNTGELFF.